This T cell receptor (beta chain) appears in the sequencing data of a study of STAT5B mutations in CD4+ large granular lymphocyte leukemia. Study overall: Among healthy controls, a particular HLA allele went with more CDR3 'QG' motifs.

Notes on this clone: Antigen specificity is unknown.

Regarding the study as a whole: Top patient clones used TRBV06 genes more often: 8/27 versus 2/35 in controls. Patient CD4-sorted repertoires looked more clonal than healthy CD4+ repertoires, even without putative leukemic clones.

The method was immunoSEQ multiplex PCR; TCRdb's version includes in-frame clones alone and lacks a portion of them. The table lists tens of thousands of clones, about 74% of them singletons. Trimming removed 6 bases from V and 2 bases from J, with 13 bases in between. This CDR3 comprises 14 residues. The germline V gene encodes CDR1 SGHAT and CDR2 FQNNGV. The sequenced material came from CD4+ T cells from blood buffy coats. The gene calls are TRBV11-2 and TRBJ1-2; no clear D. The TCR originated in a human donor in good health. The CDR3 region is CASRSTVENYGYTF. The CDR3 DNA sequence: TGTGCCAGCAGGTCAACGGTGGAGAACTATGGCTACACCTTC.